This T cell receptor (beta chain) was sequenced during a study of T cell responses to AZD1222 COVID-19 vaccine (dated by TCRdb to the early 2020s). About the full investigation: TCR sequencing was performed for more than 230 trial participants, of whom about 210 were given two doses of AZD1222 and around 26 were given two doses of MenACWY control vaccine. Trial participants were enrolled by age into 18-55, 56-69 and 70-plus year subgroups, with approximately 150, 28 and 58 TCR-sequenced participants respectively. What the research found in general, with its limitations: After two AZD1222 doses, spike-specific TCR breadth and depth were significantly higher than at day 0 and than in MenACWY recipients. Reportedly, almost half of the unique spike-specific TCRs recognized epitopes lying outside the regions that are mutated in the B.1.351 and B.1.1.7 variants. Most participants were white British and females outnumbered males, and the authors suggested that clonal diversity may have been underestimated. Conclusions about previously exposed vaccinees are limited because only five or six AZD1222 recipients were SARS-CoV-2 seropositive at baseline. In the small 56-69-year group, the increase in depth fell short of significance, most likely because of low power. Vaccine-associated CD4 TCRs spanned the whole spike protein, with dominant responses in regions 160-218 and 743-854. No day 14 peak-response samples were available, so repertoires were characterized only after the peak T cell response.

Note on this clone: Its antigen is unknown. No much larger clone is present one base from it, and per-base qualities are unavailable.

The CDR3 regions of human TCRbeta chains were analyzed by immunosequencing. The authors' analysis ran thus. TCRs in the repertoires were compared against a reference library of SARS-CoV-2-specific TCRs that had been generated with the MIRA antigen-specificity platform. Breadth meant the fraction of unique TCRs that were SARS-CoV-2-associated, whereas depth meant the fraction of total T cells that were SARS-CoV-2-associated. Each spike-specific TCR was assigned to its reactive spike region and to a CD4 or CD8 class using the MIRA data. Log10-transformed breadth and depth values were compared by one-way ANOVA with Sidak's multiple comparisons tests. In its TCRdb copy, this immuneACCESS table keeps in-frame sequences only and misses some clones. Where compared with another copy, unresolved V genes explain less than half of these, and the others have no known cause. From that table come the V and J calls and clone size; the DNA was used to work out D and trimming. Within this sample are some 180,000 clones, with 90% to 95% of them counted one time only. Together, the top ten hold over 1.5% of the sample.

Between the V and J ends, shortened by 0 bases and 5 bases respectively, the junction contains 9 bases. The CDR3 numbers 14 residues from cysteine through phenylalanine. The CDR3 DNA has 42 bases and is translated from base 1. Per the germline V gene (reference sequence), LNHNV is the CDR1 and YYDKDF is the CDR2. The meaning of the sample's time point label: about 28 days (+/-7) after the second vaccine dose. AZD1222 recipients given second doses at about 4 weeks or at about 12 weeks were pooled, since spike-specific TCR depth and breadth were not found to differ between the two schedules. Vaccinee samples came from UK trials COV001 and COV002, including a single-blind randomized controlled phase 2/3 trial of AZD1222 (ChAdOx1 nCoV-19) in healthy adults. Trial participant PBMC samples were collected at day 0 and day 28 after the second dose for TCRbeta chain sequencing.

The sequence is built from TRBV15 and TRBJ2-3, with no confident D gene call. Here the sequenced sample was peripheral blood, taken 28 days after the second AZD1222 dose. The receptor was derived from an adult who received the AZD1222 COVID-19 vaccine. The CDR3 protein: CATSRDTLRDTQYF. The DNA is as follows: TGTGCCACCAGCAGAGATACATTAAGAGATACGCAGTATTTT.